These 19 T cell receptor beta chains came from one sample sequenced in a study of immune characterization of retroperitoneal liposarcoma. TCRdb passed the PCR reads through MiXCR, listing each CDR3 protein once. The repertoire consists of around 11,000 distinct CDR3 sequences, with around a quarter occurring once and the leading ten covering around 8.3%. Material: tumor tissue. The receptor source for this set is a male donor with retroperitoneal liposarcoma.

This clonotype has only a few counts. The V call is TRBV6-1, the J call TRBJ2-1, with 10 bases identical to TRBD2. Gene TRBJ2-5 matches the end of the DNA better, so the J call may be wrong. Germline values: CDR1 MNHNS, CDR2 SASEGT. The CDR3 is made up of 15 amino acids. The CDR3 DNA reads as TGTGCCAGCAGTGTAGAAGCGGGGGGGCCCGAGACCCAGTACTTC. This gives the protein CASSVEAGGPETQYF.

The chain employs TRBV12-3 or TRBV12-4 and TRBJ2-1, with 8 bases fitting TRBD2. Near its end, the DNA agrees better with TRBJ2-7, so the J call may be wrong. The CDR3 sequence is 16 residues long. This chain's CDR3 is CASSFYRREGHNEQYF. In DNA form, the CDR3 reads TGTGCCAGCAGTTTCTATCGTCGGGAGGGTCACAATGAGCAGTACTTC.

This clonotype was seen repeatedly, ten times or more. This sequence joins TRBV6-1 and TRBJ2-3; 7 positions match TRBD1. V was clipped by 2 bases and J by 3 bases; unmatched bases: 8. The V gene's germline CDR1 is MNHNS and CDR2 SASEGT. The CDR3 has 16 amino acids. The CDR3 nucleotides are TGTGCCAGCAGTGAAAGGGAAGGGACAGTGACAGATACGCAGTATTTT. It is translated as CASSEREGTVTDTQYF.

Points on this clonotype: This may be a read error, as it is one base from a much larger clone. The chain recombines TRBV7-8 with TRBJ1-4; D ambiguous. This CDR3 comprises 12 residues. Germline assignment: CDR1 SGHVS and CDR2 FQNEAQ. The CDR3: CASSNWQERLFF. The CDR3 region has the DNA TGTGCCAGCAGCAATTGGCAGGAAAGACTGTTTTTT. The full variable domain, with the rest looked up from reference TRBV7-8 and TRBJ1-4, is GAGVSQSPRYKVAKRGQDVALRCDPISGHVSLFWYQQALGQGPEFLTYFQNEAQLDKSGLPSDRFFAERPEGSVSTLKIQRTQQEDSAVYLCASSNWQERLFFGSGTQLSVL.

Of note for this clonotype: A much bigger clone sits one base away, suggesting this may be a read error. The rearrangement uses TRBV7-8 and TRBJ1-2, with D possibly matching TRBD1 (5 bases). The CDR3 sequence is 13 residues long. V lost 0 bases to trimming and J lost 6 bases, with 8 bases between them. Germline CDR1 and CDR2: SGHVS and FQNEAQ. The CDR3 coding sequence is TGTGCCAGCAGCTTAGCGGGGGAGGATGGCTACACCTTC. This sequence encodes CASSLAGEDGYTF.

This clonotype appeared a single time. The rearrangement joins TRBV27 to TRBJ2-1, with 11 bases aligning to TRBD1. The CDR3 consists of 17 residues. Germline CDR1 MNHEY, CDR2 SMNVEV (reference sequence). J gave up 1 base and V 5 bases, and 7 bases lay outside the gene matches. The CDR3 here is CASSHSGQGASYNEQFF. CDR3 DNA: TGTGCCAGCAGTCACTCCGGACAGGGGGCATCCTACAATGAGCAGTTCTTC.

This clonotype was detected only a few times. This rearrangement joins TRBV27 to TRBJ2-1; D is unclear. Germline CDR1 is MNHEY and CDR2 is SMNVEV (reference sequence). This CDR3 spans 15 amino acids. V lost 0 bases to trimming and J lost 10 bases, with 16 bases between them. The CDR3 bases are TGTGCCAGCAGTTTATCCTTCCCGACGGTGGGGGAGCAGTTCTTC. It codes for CASSLSFPTVGEQFF.

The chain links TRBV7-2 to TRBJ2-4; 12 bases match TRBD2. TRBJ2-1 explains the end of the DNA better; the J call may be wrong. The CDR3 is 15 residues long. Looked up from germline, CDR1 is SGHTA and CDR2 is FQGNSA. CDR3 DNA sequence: TGTGCCAGCAGCTTAAGGACTAGCGGGATGGTCCCGCAGTTCTTC. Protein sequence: CASSLRTSGMVPQFF.

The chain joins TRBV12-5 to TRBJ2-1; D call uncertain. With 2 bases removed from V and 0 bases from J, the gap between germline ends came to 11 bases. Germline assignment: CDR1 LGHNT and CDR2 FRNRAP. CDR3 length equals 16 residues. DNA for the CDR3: TGTGCTAGTGGTTTGCATGCCGGAAGCTCCTACAATGAGCAGTTCTTC. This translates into CASGLHAGSSYNEQFF.

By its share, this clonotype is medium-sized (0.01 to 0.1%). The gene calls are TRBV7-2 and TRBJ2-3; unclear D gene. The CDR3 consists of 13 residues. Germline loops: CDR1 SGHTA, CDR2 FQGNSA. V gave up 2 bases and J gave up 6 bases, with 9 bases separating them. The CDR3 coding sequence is TGTGCCAGCAGCTTATTTGCCGTGGATACGCAGTATTTT. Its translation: CASSLFAVDTQYF.

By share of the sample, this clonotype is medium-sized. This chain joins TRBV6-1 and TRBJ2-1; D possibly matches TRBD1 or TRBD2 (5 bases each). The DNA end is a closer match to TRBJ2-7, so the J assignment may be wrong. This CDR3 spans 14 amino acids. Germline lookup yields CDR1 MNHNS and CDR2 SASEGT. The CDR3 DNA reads TGTGCCAGCAGTCACCGGGACGGGGACTACGAGCAGTACTTC. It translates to CASSHRDGDYEQYF.

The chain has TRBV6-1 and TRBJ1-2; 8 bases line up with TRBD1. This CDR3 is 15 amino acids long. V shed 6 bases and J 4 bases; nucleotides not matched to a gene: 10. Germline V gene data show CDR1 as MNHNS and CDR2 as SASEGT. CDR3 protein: CASRAQGAAAYGYTF. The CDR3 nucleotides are TGTGCCAGCAGGGCCCAGGGGGCTGCGGCCTATGGCTACACCTTC.

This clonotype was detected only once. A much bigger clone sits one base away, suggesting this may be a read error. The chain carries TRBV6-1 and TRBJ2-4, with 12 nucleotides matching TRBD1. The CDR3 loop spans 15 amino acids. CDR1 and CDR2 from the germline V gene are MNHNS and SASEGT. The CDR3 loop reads CASSEPGQGANSQYF. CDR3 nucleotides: TGTGCCAGCAGTGAACCGGGACAGGGGGCCAACAGTCAGTACTTC.

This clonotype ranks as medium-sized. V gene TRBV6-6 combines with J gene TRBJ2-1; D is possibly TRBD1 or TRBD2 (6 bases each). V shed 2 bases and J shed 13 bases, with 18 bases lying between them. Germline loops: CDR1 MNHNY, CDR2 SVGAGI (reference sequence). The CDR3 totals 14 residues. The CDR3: CASSYRRTGAPQFF. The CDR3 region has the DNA TGTGCCAGCAGTTACCGACGCACGGGGGCGCCCCAGTTCTTC.

The CDR3 spells CASSRLQDSAGSPLHF. The CDR3 nucleotides read TGTGCCAGCAGCCGACTCCAGGACAGTGCCGGGTCACCCCTCCACTTT. The J gene is TRBJ1-6, the V gene TRBV6-1, with a weak D call TRBD1 (6 bases). V was cut by 6 bases and J by 10 bases, with 22 bases left in between. This CDR3 region has 16 residues. Germline CDR1 reads MNHNS; CDR2 reads SASEGT.

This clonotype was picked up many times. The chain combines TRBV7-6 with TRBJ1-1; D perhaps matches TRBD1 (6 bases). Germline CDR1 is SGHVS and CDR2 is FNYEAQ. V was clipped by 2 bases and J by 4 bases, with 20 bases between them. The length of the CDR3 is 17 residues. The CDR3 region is CASSLTRSTGAGTEAFF. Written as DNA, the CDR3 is TGTGCCAGCAGCTTAACTCGCTCGACAGGAGCAGGCACTGAAGCTTTCTTT.

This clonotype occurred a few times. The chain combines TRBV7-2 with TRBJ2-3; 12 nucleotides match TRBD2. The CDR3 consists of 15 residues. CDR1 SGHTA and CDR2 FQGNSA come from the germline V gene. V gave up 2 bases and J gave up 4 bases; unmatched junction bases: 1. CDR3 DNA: TGTGCCAGCAGCTTACTAGCGGGGGGGCCAGATACGCAGTATTTT. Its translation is CASSLLAGGPDTQYF.

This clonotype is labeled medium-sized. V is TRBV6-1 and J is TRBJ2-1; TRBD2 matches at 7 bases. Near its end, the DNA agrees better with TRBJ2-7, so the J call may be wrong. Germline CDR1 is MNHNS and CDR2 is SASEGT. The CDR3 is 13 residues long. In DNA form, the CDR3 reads TGTGCCAGCAGACTAGCGACCTACTACGAGCAGTACTTC. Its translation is CASRLATYYEQYF.

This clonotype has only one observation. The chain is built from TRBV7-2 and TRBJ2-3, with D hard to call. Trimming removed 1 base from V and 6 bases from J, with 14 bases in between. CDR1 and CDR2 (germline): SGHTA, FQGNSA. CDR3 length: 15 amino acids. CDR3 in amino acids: CASSLGGLSPDTQYF. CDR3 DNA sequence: TGTGCCAGCAGCTTAGGTGGTTTGAGTCCCGATACGCAGTATTTT. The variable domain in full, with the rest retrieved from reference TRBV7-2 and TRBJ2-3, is GAGVSQSPSNKVTEKGKDVELRCDPISGHTALYWYRQSLGQGLEFLIYFQGNSAPDKSGLPSDRFSAERTGGSVSTLTIQRTQQEDSAVYLCASSLGGLSPDTQYFGPGTRLTVL.